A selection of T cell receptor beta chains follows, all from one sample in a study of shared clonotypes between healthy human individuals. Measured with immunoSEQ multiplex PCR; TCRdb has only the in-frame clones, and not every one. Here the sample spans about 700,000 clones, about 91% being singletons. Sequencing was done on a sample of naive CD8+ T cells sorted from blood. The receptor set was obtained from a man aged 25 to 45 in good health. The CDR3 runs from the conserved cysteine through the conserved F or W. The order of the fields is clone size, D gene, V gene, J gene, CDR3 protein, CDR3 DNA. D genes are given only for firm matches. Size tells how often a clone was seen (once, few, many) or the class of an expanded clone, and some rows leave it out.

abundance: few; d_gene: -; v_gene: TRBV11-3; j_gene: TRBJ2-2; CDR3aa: CASSQGGRELFF; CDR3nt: TGTGCCAGCAGCCAGGGTGGTAGGGAGCTGTTTTTT
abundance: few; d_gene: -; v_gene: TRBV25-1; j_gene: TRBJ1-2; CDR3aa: CASSRAWAGYGYTF; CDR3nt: TGTGCCAGCAGCCGTGCATGGGCCGGGTATGGCTACACCTTC
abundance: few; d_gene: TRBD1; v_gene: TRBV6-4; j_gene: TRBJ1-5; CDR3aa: CASSEGTGAQPQHF; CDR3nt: TGTGCCAGCAGTGAAGGGACAGGGGCTCAGCCCCAGCATTTT
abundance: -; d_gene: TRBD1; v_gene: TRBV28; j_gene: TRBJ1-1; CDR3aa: CASSLVGTATLTTEAFF; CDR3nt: TGTGCCAGCAGTTTGGTCGGGACAGCGACCCTGACTACTGAAGCTTTCTTT
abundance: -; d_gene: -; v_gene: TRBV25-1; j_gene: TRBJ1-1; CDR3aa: CASSDRNYRNTEAFF; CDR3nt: TGTGCCAGCAGTGACCGAAATTACAGGAACACTGAAGCTTTCTTT
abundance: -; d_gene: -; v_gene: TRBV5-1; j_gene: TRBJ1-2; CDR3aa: CASSLDRGTPYGYTF; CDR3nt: TGCGCCAGCAGCTTGGATAGGGGCACGCCCTATGGCTACACCTTC
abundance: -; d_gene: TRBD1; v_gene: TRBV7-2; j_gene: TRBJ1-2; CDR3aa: CASSLAGGTDTNYGYTF; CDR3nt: TGTGCCAGCAGCTTAGCGGGGGGGACAGACACTAACTATGGCTACACCTTC
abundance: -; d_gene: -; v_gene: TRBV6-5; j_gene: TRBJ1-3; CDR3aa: CAISPGPGAGNTIYF; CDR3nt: TGTGCCATCTCGCCAGGCCCGGGGGCTGGAAACACCATATATTTT
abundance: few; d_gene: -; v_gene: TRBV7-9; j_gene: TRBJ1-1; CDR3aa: CASILLWGLRDTEAFF; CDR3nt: TGTGCCAGCATCCTCTTATGGGGCTTACGCGACACTGAAGCTTTCTTT
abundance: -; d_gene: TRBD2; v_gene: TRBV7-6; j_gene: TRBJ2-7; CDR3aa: CASSSPGTNSYEQYF; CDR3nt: TGTGCCAGCAGCTCTCCCGGGACTAACTCCTACGAGCAGTACTTC
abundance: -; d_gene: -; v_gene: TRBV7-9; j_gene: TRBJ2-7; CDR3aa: CASSSSSLPPGGADYEQYF; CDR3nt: TGTGCCAGCAGCTCTTCCTCCCTACCTCCTGGCGGGGCGGACTACGAGCAGTACTTC
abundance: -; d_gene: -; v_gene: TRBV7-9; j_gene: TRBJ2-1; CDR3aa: CASSLIRKNEQFF; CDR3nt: TGTGCCAGCAGCTTAATTCGGAAAAATGAGCAGTTCTTC
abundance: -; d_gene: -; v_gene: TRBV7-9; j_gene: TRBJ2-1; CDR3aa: CASSRNGGNNEQFF; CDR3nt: TGTGCCAGCAGCCGGAATGGCGGAAACAATGAGCAGTTCTTC
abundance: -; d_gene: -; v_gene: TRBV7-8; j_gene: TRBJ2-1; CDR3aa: CASSFLTSYNEQFF; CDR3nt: TGTGCCAGCAGCTTCCTAACTAGTTACAATGAGCAGTTCTTC
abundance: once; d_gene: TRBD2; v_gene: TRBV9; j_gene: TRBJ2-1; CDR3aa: CASSANQRESSYNEQFF; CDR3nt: TGTGCCAGCAGCGCCAACCAGCGGGAGAGCTCCTACAATGAGCAGTTCTTC
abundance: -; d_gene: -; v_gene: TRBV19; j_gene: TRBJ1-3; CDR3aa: CASSDGRSSLGTIYF; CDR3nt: TGTGCCTCCTCGGACGGGCGTAGTTCTCTTGGCACCATATATTTT
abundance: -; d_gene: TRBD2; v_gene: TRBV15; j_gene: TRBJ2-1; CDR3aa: CATSKSSGSINEQFF; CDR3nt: TGTGCCACCAGCAAATCTAGCGGGAGTATAAATGAGCAGTTCTTC
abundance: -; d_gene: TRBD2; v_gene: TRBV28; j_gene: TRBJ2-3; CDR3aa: CASSPWTSASTDTQYF; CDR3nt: TGTGCCAGCAGTCCATGGACTAGCGCTAGCACAGATACGCAGTATTTT
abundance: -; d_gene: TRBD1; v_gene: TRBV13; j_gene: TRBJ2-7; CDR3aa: CASSCPGQGTYEQYF; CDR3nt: TGTGCCAGCAGCTGCCCGGGACAGGGGACCTACGAGCAGTACTTC
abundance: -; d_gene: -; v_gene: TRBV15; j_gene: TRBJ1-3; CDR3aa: CATSRDWGADGNTIYF; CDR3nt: TGTGCCACCAGCAGAGATTGGGGGGCGGACGGAAACACCATATATTTT
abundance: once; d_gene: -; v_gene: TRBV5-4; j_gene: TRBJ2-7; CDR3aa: CASSNGDEQYF; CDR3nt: TGTGCCAGCAGCAATGGTGACGAGCAGTACTTC
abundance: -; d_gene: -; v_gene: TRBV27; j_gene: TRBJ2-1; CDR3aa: CASSLRYDGIDEQFF; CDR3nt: TGTGCCAGCAGTTTAAGGTATGATGGGATTGATGAGCAGTTCTTC
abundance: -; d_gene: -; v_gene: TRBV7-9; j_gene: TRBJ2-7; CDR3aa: CASSFGQRTSSYEQYF; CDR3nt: TGTGCCAGCAGCTTCGGGCAGCGAACGAGCTCCTACGAGCAGTACTTC
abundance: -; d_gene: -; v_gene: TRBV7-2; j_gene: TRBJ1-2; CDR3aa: CASSLGAGYYGYTF; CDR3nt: TGTGCCAGCAGCTTAGGTGCAGGATACTATGGCTACACCTTC
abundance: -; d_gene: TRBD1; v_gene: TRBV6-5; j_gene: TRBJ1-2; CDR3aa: CASSPGTDYYGYTF; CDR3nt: TGTGCCAGCAGTCCTGGGACAGACTACTATGGCTACACCTTC
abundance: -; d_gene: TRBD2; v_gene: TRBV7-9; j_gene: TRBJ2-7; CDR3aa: CASSPWTSGSYEQYF; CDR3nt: TGTGCCAGCAGCCCTTGGACTAGCGGCTCCTACGAGCAGTACTTC
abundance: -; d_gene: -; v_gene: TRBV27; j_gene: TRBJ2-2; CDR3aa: CASSLSVWGENENTGELFF; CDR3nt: TGTGCCAGCAGTTTATCGGTATGGGGAGAAAACGAAAACACCGGGGAGCTGTTTTTT
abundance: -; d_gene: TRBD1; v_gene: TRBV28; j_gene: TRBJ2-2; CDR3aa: CASSLRQGHTGELFF; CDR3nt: TGTGCCAGCAGTTTAAGACAGGGTCATACCGGGGAGCTGTTTTTT
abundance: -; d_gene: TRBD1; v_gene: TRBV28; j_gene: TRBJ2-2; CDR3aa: CASSLSPGQSNTGELFF; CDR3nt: TGTGCCAGCAGTTTGTCCCCGGGACAGTCCAACACCGGGGAGCTGTTTTTT
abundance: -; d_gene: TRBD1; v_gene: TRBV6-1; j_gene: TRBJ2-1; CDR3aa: CASSEARYRGPEQFF; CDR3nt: TGTGCCAGCAGTGAAGCCCGATACAGGGGCCCGGAGCAGTTCTTC
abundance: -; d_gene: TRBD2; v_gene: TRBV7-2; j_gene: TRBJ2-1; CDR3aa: CASSPTLGLAGYNEQFF; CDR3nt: TGTGCCAGCAGCCCCACATTGGGACTAGCGGGTTACAATGAGCAGTTCTTC
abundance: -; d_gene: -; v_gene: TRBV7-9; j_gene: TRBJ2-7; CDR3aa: CASSHAAYEQYF; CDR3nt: TGTGCCAGCAGCCACGCGGCCTACGAGCAGTACTTC
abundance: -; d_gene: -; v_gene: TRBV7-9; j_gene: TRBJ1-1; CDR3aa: CASSLIEGEGNTEAFF; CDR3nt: TGTGCCAGCAGCTTAATAGAGGGGGAAGGTAACACTGAAGCTTTCTTT
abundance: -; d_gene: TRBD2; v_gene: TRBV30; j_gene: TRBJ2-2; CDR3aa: CAWSAGLSAGELFF; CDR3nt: TGTGCCTGGAGTGCGGGACTAAGTGCCGGGGAGCTGTTTTTT
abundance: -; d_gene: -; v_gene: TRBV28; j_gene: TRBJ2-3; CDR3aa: CASSLGAIGTDTQYF; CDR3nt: TGTGCCAGCAGTTTGGGCGCGATTGGCACAGATACGCAGTATTTT
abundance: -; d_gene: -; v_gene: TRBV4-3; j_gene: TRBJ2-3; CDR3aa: CASSQGAWASDTQYF; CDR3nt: TGCGCCAGCAGCCAAGGCGCCTGGGCCTCTGATACGCAGTATTTT
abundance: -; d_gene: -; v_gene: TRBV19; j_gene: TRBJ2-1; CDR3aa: CASSIEGGFSYNEQFF; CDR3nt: TGTGCCAGTAGTATTGAGGGCGGGTTCTCCTACAATGAGCAGTTCTTC
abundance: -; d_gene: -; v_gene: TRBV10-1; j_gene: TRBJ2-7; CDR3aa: CASQLNLIYEQYF; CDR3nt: TGCGCCAGCCAACTAAACCTAATTTACGAGCAGTACTTC
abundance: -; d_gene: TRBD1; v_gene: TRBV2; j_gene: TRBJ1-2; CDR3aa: CASSEAGRGNNYGYTF; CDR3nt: TGTGCCAGCAGTGAAGCTGGCAGGGGGAATAACTATGGCTACACCTTC
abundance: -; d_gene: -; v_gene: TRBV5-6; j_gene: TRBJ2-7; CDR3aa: CASEVGPTYEQYF; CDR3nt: TGTGCCAGCGAAGTGGGACCCACGTACGAGCAGTACTTC
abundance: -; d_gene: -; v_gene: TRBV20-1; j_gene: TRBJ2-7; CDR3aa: CSVELSYEQYF; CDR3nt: TGCAGTGTGGAGCTTTCCTACGAGCAGTACTTC
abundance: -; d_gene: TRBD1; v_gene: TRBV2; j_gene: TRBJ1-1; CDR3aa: CASKLDRGGEAFF; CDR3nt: TGTGCCAGCAAACTGGACAGGGGAGGTGAAGCTTTCTTT
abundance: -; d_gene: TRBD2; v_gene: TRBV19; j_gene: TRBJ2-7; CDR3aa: CASSILVSGGYEQYF; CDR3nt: TGTGCCAGTAGTATCCTCGTCTCGGGGGGGTACGAGCAGTACTTC
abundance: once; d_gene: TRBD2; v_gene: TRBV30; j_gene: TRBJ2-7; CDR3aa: CAWKGGGRHYEQYF; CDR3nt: TGTGCCTGGAAGGGTGGCGGGAGGCACTACGAGCAGTACTTC
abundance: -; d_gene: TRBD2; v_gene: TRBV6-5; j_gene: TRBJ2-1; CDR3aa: CASSYGLGINEQFF; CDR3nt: TGTGCCAGCAGTTACGGACTAGGTATCAATGAGCAGTTCTTC
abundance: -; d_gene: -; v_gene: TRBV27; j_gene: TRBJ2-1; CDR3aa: CASSILQGGEQFF; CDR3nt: TGTGCCAGCAGTATCCTGCAGGGGGGCGAGCAGTTCTTC
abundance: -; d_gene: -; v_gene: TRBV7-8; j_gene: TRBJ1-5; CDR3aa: CASSSLPGQPQHF; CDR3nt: TGTGCCAGCAGCTCCCTTCCGGGTCAGCCCCAGCATTTT
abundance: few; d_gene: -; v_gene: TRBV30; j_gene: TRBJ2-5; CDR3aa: CAWSLGTQETQYF; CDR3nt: TGTGCCTGGAGTTTGGGGACCCAAGAGACCCAGTACTTC
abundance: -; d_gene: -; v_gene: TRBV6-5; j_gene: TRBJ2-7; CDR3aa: CASSYMAGYEQYF; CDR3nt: TGTGCCAGCAGTTACATGGCGGGCTACGAGCAGTACTTC
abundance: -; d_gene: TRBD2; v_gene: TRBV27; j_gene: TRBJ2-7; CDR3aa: CASSHGLVPYEQYF; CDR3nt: TGTGCCAGCAGTCACGGACTAGTCCCCTACGAGCAGTACTTC
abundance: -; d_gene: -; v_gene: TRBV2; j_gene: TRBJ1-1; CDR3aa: CASSEVANTEAFF; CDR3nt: TGTGCCAGCAGTGAAGTTGCGAACACTGAAGCTTTCTTT